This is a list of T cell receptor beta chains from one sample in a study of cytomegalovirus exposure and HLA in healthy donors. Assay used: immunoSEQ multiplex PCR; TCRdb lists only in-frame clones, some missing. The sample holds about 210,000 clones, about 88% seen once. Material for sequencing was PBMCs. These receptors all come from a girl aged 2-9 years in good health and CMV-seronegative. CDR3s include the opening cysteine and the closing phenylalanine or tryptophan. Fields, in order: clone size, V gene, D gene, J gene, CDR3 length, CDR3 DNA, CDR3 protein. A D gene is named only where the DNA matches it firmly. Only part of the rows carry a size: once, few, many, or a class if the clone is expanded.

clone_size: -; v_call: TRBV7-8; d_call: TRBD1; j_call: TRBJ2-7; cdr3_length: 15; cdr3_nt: TGTGCCAGCAGCTCCCCGAGGGAAGGGGGCGGTGAGCAGTACTTC; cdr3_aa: CASSSPREGGGEQYF
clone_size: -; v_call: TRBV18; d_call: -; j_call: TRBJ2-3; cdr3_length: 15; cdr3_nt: TGTGCCAGCTCACCACCCGGGATGGGCACAGATACGCAGTATTTT; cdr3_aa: CASSPPGMGTDTQYF
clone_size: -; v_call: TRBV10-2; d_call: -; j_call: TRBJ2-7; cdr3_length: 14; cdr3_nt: TGCGCCAGCGGGGAGGGGGTAATCCGACCCGAGCAGTACTTC; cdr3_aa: CASGEGVIRPEQYF
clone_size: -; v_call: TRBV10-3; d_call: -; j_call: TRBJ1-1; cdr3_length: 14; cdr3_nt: TGTGCCATCAACAGGGAGGGTCTGAACACTGAAGCTTTCTTT; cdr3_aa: CAINREGLNTEAFF
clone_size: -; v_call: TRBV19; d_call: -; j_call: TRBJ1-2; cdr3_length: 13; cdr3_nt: TGTGCCAGTAGTAAGGGACACTTTTATGGCTACACCTTC; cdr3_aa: CASSKGHFYGYTF
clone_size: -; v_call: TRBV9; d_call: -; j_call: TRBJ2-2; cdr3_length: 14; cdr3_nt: TGTGCCAGCAGCCCCCCAGGGAACACCGGGGAGCTGTTTTTT; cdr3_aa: CASSPPGNTGELFF
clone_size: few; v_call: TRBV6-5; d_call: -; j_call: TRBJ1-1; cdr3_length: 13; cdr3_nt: TGTGCCAGCAGTTCCGACAGGAACACTGAAGCTTTCTTT; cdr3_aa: CASSSDRNTEAFF
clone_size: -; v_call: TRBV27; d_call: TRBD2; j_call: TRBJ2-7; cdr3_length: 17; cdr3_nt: TGTGCCAGCAGTTTAGGGCCCCGACTAGCGGGGTCCTACGAGCAGTACTTC; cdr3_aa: CASSLGPRLAGSYEQYF
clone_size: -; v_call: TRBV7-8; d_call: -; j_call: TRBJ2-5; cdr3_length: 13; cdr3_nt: TGTGCCAGCAGCTTCACTAGGCAAGAGACCCAGTACTTC; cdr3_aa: CASSFTRQETQYF
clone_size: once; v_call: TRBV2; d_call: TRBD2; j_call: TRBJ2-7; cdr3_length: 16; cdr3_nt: TGTGCCAGCAGTGTCTACTGGGCTAGCGGGAGGTACGAGCAGTACTTC; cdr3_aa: CASSVYWASGRYEQYF
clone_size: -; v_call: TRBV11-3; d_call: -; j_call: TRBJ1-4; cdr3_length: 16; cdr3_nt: TGTGCCAGCAGCTTATCACCCCAGGGCTTTAATGAAAAACTGTTTTTT; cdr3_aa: CASSLSPQGFNEKLFF
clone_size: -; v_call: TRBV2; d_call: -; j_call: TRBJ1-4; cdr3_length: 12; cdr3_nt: TGTGCCAGCAGTGTTCCTTATGAAAAACTGTTTTTT; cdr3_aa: CASSVPYEKLFF
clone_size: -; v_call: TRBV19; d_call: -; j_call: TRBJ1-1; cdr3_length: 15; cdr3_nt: TGTGCCAGTAGTATTAGTCGGAACGGGGGCACTGAAGCTTTCTTT; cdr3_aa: CASSISRNGGTEAFF
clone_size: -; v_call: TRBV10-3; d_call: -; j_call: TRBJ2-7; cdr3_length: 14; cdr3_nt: TGTGCCATCAGTGATGTCCCTAACTCCTACGAGCAGTACTTC; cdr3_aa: CAISDVPNSYEQYF
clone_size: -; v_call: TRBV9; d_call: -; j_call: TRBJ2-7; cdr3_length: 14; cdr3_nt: TGTGCCAGCAGCCCCGACATAACCTCTTTGGAGCAGTACTTC; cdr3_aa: CASSPDITSLEQYF
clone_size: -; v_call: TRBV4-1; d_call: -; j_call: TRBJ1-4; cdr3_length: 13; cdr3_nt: TGCGCCAGCTCGGTACTAAGACGGGAAAAACTGTTTTTT; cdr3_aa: CASSVLRREKLFF
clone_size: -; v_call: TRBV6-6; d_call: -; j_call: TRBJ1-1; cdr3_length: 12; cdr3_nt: TGTGCCAGCACCGACTACGGGAGGCAAGCTTTCTTT; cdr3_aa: CASTDYGRQAFF
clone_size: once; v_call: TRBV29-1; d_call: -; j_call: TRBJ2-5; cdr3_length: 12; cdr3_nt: TGCAGCGTTCGTGCTGGCGGAGAGACCCAGTACTTC; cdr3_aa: CSVRAGGETQYF
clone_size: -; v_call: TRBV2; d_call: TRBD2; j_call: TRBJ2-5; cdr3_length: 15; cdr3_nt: TGTGCCAGCAGTGAGCCTAGCGGGATGAGAGAGACCCAGTACTTC; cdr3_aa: CASSEPSGMRETQYF
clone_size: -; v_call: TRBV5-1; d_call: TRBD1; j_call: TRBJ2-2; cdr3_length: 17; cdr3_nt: TGCGCCAGCAGCTTGGTTAGGACAGGGGCGTCCGGCGGGGAGCTGTTTTTT; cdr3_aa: CASSLVRTGASGGELFF
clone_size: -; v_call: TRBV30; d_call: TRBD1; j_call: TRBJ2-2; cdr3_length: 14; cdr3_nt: TGTGCCTCTGGACAGGGGCTGAACACCGGGGAGCTGTTTTTT; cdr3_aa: CASGQGLNTGELFF
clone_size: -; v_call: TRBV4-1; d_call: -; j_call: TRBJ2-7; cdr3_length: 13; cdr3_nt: TGCGCCAGCAGCCTGGAGACTAGGGCCGAGCAGTACTTC; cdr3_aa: CASSLETRAEQYF
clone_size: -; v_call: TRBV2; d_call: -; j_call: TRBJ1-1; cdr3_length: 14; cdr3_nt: TGTGCCAGCTTACGGACAGAGAGCAACACTGAAGCTTTCTTT; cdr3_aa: CASLRTESNTEAFF